This is a list of T cell receptor beta chains from one sample in a study of blood T cells in healthy people across ages. TCRdb reanalysed the 5' RACE reads using MiXCR and keeps one entry per CDR3 protein. Found here are about 1.8 million distinct CDR3 sequences, 49% of them singletons; the top ten hold more than 2%. Source material: blood. The receptors stem from a woman aged 40 to 50 in good health. Each CDR3 is given with its conserved first and last residue. Fields, in order: V gene, J gene, D gene, CDR3 length, CDR3 protein. The D gene is left open where the match is weak.

>TRBV7-2|TRBJ2-3|NA|13
CAGSTGQHDTQYF
>TRBV29-1|TRBJ1-2|NA|16
CSVEDHYSRGNHGYTF
>TRBV7-2|NA|NA|14
CASSLDSVQNIQYF
>TRBV6-5|TRBJ2-3|NA|12
CAAGGGTDTQYF
>TRBV9|TRBJ2-1|NA|12
CASSVGLNEQFF
>TRBV5-1|TRBJ1-6|TRBD1|18
CASSPTIRGSSYNSPLHF
>TRBV5-1|NA|NA|15
CASSQLDSDGETQYF
>TRBV11-1|TRBJ2-1|NA|13
CASSRGPVDEQFF
>TRBV28|TRBJ2-3|NA|15
CASSLFSGRTDTQYF
>TRBV10-3|TRBJ1-1|NA|13
CAISGLLNTEAFF
>TRBV4-1|TRBJ2-4|NA|14
CASSQDVNKNIQYF
>TRBV2|TRBJ2-7|TRBD1|14
CADSQGQSAYEQYF
>TRBV20-1|TRBJ2-4|TRBD1|13
CSAPTGGPNIQYF
>TRBV20-1|TRBJ2-3|NA|11
CSARVENTQYF
>TRBV15|TRBJ2-3|NA|15
CATSRDQTAGDTQYF
>TRBV14|TRBJ1-2|NA|15
CASSQDVSDNYGYTF
>TRBV5-1|TRBJ2-1|TRBD2|16
CASSLVAGGPSNEQFF
>TRBV5-1|TRBJ2-7|NA|12
CASSLSSNEQYF
>TRBV28|TRBJ1-5|TRBD1|16
CATQTGWTGDNRPQHF
>TRBV18|TRBJ2-5|NA|15
CASSLNRGIQETQYF
>TRBV29-1|TRBJ2-3|NA|11
CSTAGVDTQYF
>TRBV15|TRBJ1-2|NA|11
CATTGGYGYTF
>TRBV6-2/TRBV6-3|NA|TRBD2|17
CASSRLAGFQRVETQYF
>TRBV4-1|TRBJ2-7|TRBD1|15
CASSHSGTGAYEQYF
>TRBV15|TRBJ1-5|TRBD1|15
CATSPRTGSNQPQHF
>TRBV29-1|TRBJ2-1|TRBD1|12
CSGTQGDNEQFF
>TRBV4-1|TRBJ1-2|NA|13
CASSQSGQDGYTF
>TRBV5-5|TRBJ2-7|NA|14
CASTGPHGPYEQYF
>TRBV7-3|TRBJ2-3|NA|17
CASSLIVSGVPTDTQYF
>TRBV7-9|TRBJ1-6|NA|15
CASSPPQGGMSPLHF
>TRBV20-1|TRBJ2-5|TRBD2|14
CSARGLAGMETQYF
>TRBV7-8|TRBJ2-7|TRBD2|14
CASSLGGGVNEQYF
>TRBV6-5|TRBJ2-4|NA|13
CASEGGVGNIQYF
>TRBV7-6|TRBJ2-5|TRBD1|14
CASSPKDRGEEQYF
>TRBV29-1|TRBJ2-7|NA|11
CSVVVVGEQYF
>TRBV20-1|TRBJ1-1|TRBD1|18
CSARVTRQGHFMNTEAFF
>TRBV20-1|TRBJ1-2|NA|11
CSAPVPSGYTF
>TRBV10-3|TRBJ2-3|NA|17
CANLIYRSRDPPDTQYF
>TRBV7-2|TRBJ1-2|NA|15
CASSLDRTAPYGYTF
>TRBV7-9|TRBJ2-6|NA|18
CASSLGLTGASGANVLTF
>TRBV20-1|TRBJ2-7|NA|10
CSASLQRQYF
>TRBV12-3/TRBV12-4|TRBJ2-7|NA|15
CASSPADRFADEQYF
>TRBV6-2/TRBV6-3|TRBJ2-1|TRBD2|14
CASRLAGSYNEQFF
>TRBV15|TRBJ1-2|TRBD1|15
CATRHTGGAFYGYTF
>TRBV2|TRBJ2-7|NA|15
CASRAGTTVSYEQYF
>TRBV7-7|TRBJ2-7|TRBD2|18
CASSLGTSGSSSYNEQYF
>TRBV10-3|TRBJ1-2|NA|13
CATDPGEPYGYTF
>TRBV6-5|TRBJ2-7|NA|16
CASSLKGHASSYEQYF
>TRBV27|TRBJ2-5|NA|14
CASRPQGFQETQYF
>TRBV6-5|TRBJ2-1|NA|15
CASRDDGRSYNEQFF
>TRBV12-3/TRBV12-4|TRBJ1-2|NA|14
CASSLGLNYDGYTF
>TRBV2|TRBJ1-4|NA|16
CASSDFGDIGYEKLFF
>TRBV9|TRBJ1-2|NA|13
CASRGVVNYGYTF
>TRBV6-5|TRBJ1-1|TRBD1|15
CASSPLDRGNTEAFF
>TRBV9|TRBJ2-3|TRBD2|13
CASNPGGFDTQYF